This TCR beta chain emerged from a study of human T cells and chemical hapten exposure. Study-level background: Small pooled library volume differences mainly caused per-sample TCR yield variation.

This CDR3 comprises 15 residues. Trimming shortened V by 6 bases and J by 6 bases, and 17 bases separated the two germline ends. Germline CDR1 SGHTA, CDR2 FQGNSA. The time point is: patch test 1, 2 weeks after DPC sensitization. Treatment meaning: therapeutic diphenylcyclopropenone sensitization with weekly scalp DPC. Participating donors were patients with alopecia, aged 18 to 70 years, considered appropriate candidates for DPC. MiXCR was run by TCRdb on the RACE reads, yielding one entry per CDR3 protein. This sample has 100,000 or so distinct CDR3 sequences; 8% to 11% occur once, and the top ten carry 2.2%.

The V call is TRBV7-2, the J call TRBJ1-4; tentative D call: TRBD1 (5 bases). The TCR was taken from a man between 40 and 49 years old with alopecia areata. Some clones in this sample may be carry-over from other donors' samples. The material was whole blood, obtained in connection with sensitization to the hapten diphenylcyclopropenone (DPC). The CDR3, as DNA: TGTGCCAGCAGTGCCTGGGGCACGGTCTATGAAAAACTGTTTTTT. Translation gives CASSAWGTVYEKLFF.